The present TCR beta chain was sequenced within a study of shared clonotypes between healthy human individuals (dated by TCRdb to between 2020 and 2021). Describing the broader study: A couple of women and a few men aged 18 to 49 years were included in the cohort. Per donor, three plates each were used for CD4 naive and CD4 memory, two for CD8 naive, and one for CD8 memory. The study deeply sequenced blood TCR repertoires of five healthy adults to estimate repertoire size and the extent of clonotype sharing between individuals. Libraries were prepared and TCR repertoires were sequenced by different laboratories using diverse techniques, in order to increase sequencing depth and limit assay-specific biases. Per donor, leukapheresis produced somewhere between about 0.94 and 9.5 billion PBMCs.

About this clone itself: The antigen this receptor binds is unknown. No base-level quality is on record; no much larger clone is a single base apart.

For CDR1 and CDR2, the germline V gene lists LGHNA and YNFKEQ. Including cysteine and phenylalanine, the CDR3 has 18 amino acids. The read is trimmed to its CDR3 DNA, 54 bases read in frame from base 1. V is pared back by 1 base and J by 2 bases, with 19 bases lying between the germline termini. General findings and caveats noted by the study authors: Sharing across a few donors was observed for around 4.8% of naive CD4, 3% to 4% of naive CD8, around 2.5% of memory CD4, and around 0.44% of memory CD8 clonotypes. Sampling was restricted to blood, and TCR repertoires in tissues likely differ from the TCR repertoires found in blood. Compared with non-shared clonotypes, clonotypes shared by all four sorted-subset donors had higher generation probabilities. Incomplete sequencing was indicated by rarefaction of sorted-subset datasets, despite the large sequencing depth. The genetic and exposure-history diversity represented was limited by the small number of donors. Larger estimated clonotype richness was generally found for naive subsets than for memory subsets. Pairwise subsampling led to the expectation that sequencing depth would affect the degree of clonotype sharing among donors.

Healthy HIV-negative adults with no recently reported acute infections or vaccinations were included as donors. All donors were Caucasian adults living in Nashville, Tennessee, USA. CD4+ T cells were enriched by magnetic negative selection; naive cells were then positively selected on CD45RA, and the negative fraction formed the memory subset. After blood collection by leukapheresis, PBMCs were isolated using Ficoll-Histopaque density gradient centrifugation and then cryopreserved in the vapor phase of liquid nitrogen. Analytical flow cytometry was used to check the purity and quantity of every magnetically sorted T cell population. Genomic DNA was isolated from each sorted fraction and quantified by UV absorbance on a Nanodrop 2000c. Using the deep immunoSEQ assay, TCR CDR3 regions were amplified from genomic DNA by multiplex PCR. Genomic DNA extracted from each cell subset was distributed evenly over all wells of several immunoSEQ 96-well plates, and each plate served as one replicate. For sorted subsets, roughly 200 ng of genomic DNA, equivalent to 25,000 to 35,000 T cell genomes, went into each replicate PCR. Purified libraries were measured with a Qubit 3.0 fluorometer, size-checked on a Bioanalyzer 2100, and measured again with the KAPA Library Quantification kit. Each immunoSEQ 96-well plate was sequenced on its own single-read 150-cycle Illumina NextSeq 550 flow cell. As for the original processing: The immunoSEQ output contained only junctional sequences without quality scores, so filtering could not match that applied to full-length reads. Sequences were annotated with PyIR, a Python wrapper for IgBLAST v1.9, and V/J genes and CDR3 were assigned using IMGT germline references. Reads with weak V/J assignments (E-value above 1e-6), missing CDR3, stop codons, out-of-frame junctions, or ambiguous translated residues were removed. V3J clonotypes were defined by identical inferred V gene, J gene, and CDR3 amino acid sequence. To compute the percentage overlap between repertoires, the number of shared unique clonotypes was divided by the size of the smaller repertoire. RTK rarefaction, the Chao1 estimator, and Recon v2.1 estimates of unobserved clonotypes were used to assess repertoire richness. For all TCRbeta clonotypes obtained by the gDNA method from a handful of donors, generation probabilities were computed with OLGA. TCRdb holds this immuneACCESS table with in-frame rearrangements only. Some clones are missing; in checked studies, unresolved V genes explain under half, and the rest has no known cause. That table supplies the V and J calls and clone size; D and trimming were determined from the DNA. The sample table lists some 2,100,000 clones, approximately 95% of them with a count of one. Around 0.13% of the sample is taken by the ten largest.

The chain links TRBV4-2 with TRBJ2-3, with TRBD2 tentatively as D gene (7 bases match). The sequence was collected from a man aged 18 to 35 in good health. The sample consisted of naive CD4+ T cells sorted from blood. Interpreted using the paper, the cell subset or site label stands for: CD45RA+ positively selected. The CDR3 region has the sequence CASSQVTVPGGLTDTQYF. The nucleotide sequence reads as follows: TGTGCCAGCAGCCAAGTAACGGTTCCGGGGGGCCTCACAGATACGCAGTATTTT.